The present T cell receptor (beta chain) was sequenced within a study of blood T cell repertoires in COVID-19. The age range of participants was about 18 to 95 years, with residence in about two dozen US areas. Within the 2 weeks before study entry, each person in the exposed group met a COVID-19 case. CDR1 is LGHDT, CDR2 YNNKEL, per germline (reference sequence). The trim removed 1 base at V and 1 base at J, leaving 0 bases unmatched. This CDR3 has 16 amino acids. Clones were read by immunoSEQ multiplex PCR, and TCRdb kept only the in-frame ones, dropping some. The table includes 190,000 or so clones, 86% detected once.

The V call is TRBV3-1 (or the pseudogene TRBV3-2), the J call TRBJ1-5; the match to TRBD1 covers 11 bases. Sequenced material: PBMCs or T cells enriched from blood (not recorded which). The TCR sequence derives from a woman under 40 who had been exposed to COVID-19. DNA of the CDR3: TGTGCCAGCAGCCAAGGGACAGGGGGCAGCAATCAGCCCCAGCATTTT. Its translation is CASSQGTGGSNQPQHF.